The clone carrying this T cell receptor beta chain occurred many times. Antigen unknown. TCRdb reanalysed the PCR reads using MiXCR and keeps one entry per CDR3 protein. The sample lists tens of thousands of distinct CDR3 sequences, around 18% occurring once. J was trimmed by 5 bases and V by 4 bases; bases with no gene match: 15. Germline lookup yields CDR1 SEHNR and CDR2 FQNEAQ (reference sequence). This CDR3 spans 18 amino acids. The sample originates from a study of molecular identifiers for immune sequencing clone quantification. Regarding the study as a whole: Reports indicate spiked Jurkat TCR RNA from one cell could be found among about 1.1 million naive cells.

Between about 19,000 and 1,100,000 sorted cells, with 10%, 30% or 50% RNA, yielded naive CD8 libraries. Sequenced sample: naive CD8+ T cells from blood, with Jurkat cell RNA spiked in. As for subset: FACS-sorted CD8+CD4-CCR7+CD45RA+ naive T cells. V is TRBV7-9 and J is TRBJ2-3, with 10 bases matching TRBD2. The sequence was collected from a human donor in good health. Some libraries in this study had Jurkat cell RNA spiked in. CDR3 DNA sequence: TGTGCCAGCAGCTCCCCAGGTGCAGCGGGAGGGCCGGGAGATACGCAGTATTTT. Translated: CASSSPGAAGGPGDTQYF.